The clone carrying this T cell receptor (beta chain) was counted a few times. Antigen: not known. The CDR3 has 14 residues. V lost 5 bases and J 7 bases, leaving 17 bases between the germline ends. In germline, CDR1 is GTSNPN, CDR2 SVGIG (reference sequence). The sample belongs to a study of a mutant IDH1 vaccine in newly diagnosed glioma. General study results and limits: Vaccination elicited immune responses in approximately 92% of patients. Pseudoprogression appeared unlinked to shifts in leading peripheral T cell clonotypes.

The protocol was immunoSEQ multiplex PCR, while the TCRdb copy is restricted to in-frame clones and leaves out a portion. The sample has about 88,000 clones; about 80% are singletons. Documented time point: baseline, week 1 (first vaccination visit). Stated treatment: pre-vaccination baseline after standard-of-care therapy. Each tumor in the donors was a new WHO grade 3 or 4 astrocytoma, IDH1-mutant and ATRX-lost. This TCR came from a middle-aged man with glioma. Some clones in this sample may be carry-over from other donors' samples. This rearrangement joins TRBV30 to TRBJ1-4; D possibly corresponds to TRBD1 (5 bases). Here the sequenced sample was PBMCs, taken from a glioma patient treated with radiotherapy, temozolomide or both. This chain's CDR3 is CAWGARGRGEKLFF. The DNA for the CDR3 is TGTGCCTGGGGGGCCCGAGGGCGGGGTGAAAAACTGTTTTTT. Supplemented by reference TRBV30 and TRBJ1-4, the full variable domain reads SQTIHQWPATLVQPVGSPLSLECTVEGTSNPNLYWYRQAAGRGLQLLFYSVGIGQISSEVPQNLSASRPQDRQFILSSKKLLLSDSGFYLCAWGARGRGEKLFFGSGTQLSVL.